A selection of T cell receptor beta chains follows, all from one sample in a study of regulatory T cells in long-lasting Graves disease. TCRdb used MiXCR to reprocess the multiplex PCR reads, holding one entry per CDR3 protein. The sample shows roughly 500,000 distinct CDR3 sequences, more than 10% of them seen only once. The same sample was also studied in work on T cells in Graves' hyperthyroidism and ophthalmopathy.

Sequencing was performed on peripheral blood mononuclear cells (PBMCs), taken at new diagnosis, from a patient treated with antithyroid drugs. The receptor set was obtained from a woman aged 30 to 39 with Graves disease. CDR3s include the opening cysteine and the closing phenylalanine or tryptophan. D genes are given only for firm matches. Clone size is given for some rows only: seen once, a few or many times, or a class if the clone is expanded.

>many|TRBD2|TRBJ2-1|TRBV6-2/TRBV6-3
TGTGCCAGCAGTGAGGGGACTAGCGGGAGGGTTTCCTACAATGAGCAGTTCTTC
CASSEGTSGRVSYNEQFF
>many|TRBD2|TRBJ2-1|TRBV5-1
TGCGCCAGCAGCCCCACCGGACTAGCGGGAGATCCCTCCTACAATGAGCAGTTCTTC
CASSPTGLAGDPSYNEQFF
>many|NA|TRBJ1-1|TRBV5-1
TGCGCCAGCAGCTTGGTATATCAGGGGAAGAACACTGAAGCTTTCTTT
CASSLVYQGKNTEAFF
>NA|NA|TRBJ2-7|TRBV29-1
TGCAGCGTTGACACAGATACCTACGAGCAGTACTTC
CSVDTDTYEQYF
>once|TRBD1|TRBJ2-6|TRBV6-6
TGTGCCAGCAGCACACTCTGGGGACAGGGGGCATCTGGGGCCAACGTCCTGACTTTC
CASSTLWGQGASGANVLTF
>many|TRBD1|TRBJ1-5|TRBV30
TGTGCCTGGAGTGGTGACAGGGGAGGGAGCAATCAGCCCCAGCATTTT
CAWSGDRGGSNQPQHF
>many|NA|TRBJ1-1|TRBV19
TGTGCCAGTAGTTCCCCAGGGCTAGGGAACACTGAAGCTTTCTTT
CASSSPGLGNTEAFF
>many|NA|TRBJ1-4|TRBV5-1
TGCGCCAGCAGCTTCGGACAGAATGAAAAACTGTTTTTT
CASSFGQNEKLFF
>many|NA|TRBJ2-1|TRBV12-3/TRBV12-4
TGTGCCAGCAGCCAGGGGAAGGGTGTGTACAATGAGCAGTTCTTC
CASSQGKGVYNEQFF
>many|TRBD2|TRBJ2-7|TRBV30
TGTGCCTGGACTAGCGGGAGAATCCACGAGCAGTACTTC
CAWTSGRIHEQYF
>many|TRBD1|TRBJ2-3|TRBV28
TGTGCCAGCAGTTTATTGAGGGACAGGGACACAGATACGCAGTATTTT
CASSLLRDRDTDTQYF
>NA|TRBD1|TRBJ2-7|TRBV24-1
TGTGCCACCAGTGATCTAGGGACAGGGGGCTTCTACGAGCAGTACTTC
CATSDLGTGGFYEQYF
>NA|NA|TRBJ2-1|TRBV19
TGTGCCAGTAGGCCGGACAGCCACTCCTACAATGAGCAGTTCTTC
CASRPDSHSYNEQFF
>NA|NA|TRBJ1-6|TRBV18
TGTGCCAGCTCACCACTGGAGGGAACTTCACCCCTCCACTTT
CASSPLEGTSPLHF
>many|TRBD1|TRBJ1-4|TRBV18
TGTGCCAGCTCACTTCTTGGACAGGGTCAAGAAAAACTGTTTTTT
CASSLLGQGQEKLFF
>many|NA|TRBJ1-2|TRBV19
TGTGCCAGTAGTAAAACAGTAGATAACTATGGCTACACCTTC
CASSKTVDNYGYTF
>few|NA|TRBJ2-5|TRBV6-1
TGTGCCAGCAGCCAAGGGCTCCAATTGACCCAGTACTTC
CASSQGLQLTQYF
>many|TRBD1|TRBJ1-1|TRBV5-8
TGTGCCAGCAGCCGATGGGTCAGGGGGCGAAGCACTGAAGCTTTCTTT
CASSRWVRGRSTEAFF
>many|TRBD1|TRBJ1-2|TRBV6-5
TGTGCCAGCAGTTACCTCCCGGGGACAGGGTTAGGAACCTATGGCTACACCTTC
CASSYLPGTGLGTYGYTF
>NA|NA|TRBJ2-2|TRBV18
TGTGCCAGCTCACCACCAGGGGTGAACACCGGGGAGCTGTTTTTT
CASSPPGVNTGELFF
>few|TRBD2|TRBJ2-5|TRBV2
TGTGCCAGCAGTGAAAACGGCCTAGCGGGAGCTCAAAAGACCCAGTACTTC
CASSENGLAGAQKTQYF
>many|TRBD2|TRBJ2-1|TRBV20-1
TGCAGTGCTAGAGGCGGGGGACCGTACAATGAGCAGTTCTTC
CSARGGGPYNEQFF
>NA|TRBD2|TRBJ2-3|TRBV10-2
TGCGCCAGCAGCCGTAGCGGGACGGGCACAGATACGCAGTATTTT
CASSRSGTGTDTQYF
>many|TRBD2|TRBJ2-7|TRBV20-1
TGCAGTGCTAGAAATCGCGGAGACCCTAGCGGGATGTTTGAGCAGTACTTC
CSARNRGDPSGMFEQYF
>many|TRBD2|TRBJ2-3|TRBV5-6
TGTGCCAGCAGCTACGACAGACTAGCGGGTGTCACAGATACGCAGTATTTT
CASSYDRLAGVTDTQYF
>many|NA|TRBJ2-7|TRBV20-1
TGCAGTGCTGTTACGGGACAAAGTTACTACGAGCAGTACTTC
CSAVTGQSYYEQYF
>many|NA|TRBJ2-7|TRBV7-9
TGTGCCAGCAGCTTAACAACGGTCGGGGCCGCCGAGCAGTACTTC
CASSLTTVGAAEQYF
>many|NA|TRBJ2-5|TRBV13
TGTGCCAGCAGCTTAGGGTCCCAGGGACAAGAGACCCAGTACTTC
CASSLGSQGQETQYF
>NA|NA|TRBJ1-1|TRBV7-9
TGTGCCAGCAGCTTAGGAGGCCCGACAGCGAACACTGAAGCTTTCTTT
CASSLGGPTANTEAFF
>few|TRBD2|TRBJ2-5|TRBV20-1
TGCAGTGGGGTGGTGCTAGCGGGAGGGCCCGAGACCCAGTACTTC
CSGVVLAGGPETQYF
>NA|TRBD1|TRBJ1-4|TRBV10-2
TGCGCCAGCAGTGCCGGGACAGAGGGTGAAAAACTGTTTTTT
CASSAGTEGEKLFF
>few|NA|TRBJ1-5|TRBV28
TGTGCCAGCAACTTGGACACCAATCAGCCCCAGCATTTT
CASNLDTNQPQHF
>many|NA|TRBJ2-3|TRBV6-2/TRBV6-3
TGTGCCAGCAGTTACGGCAGGAGGAGGGATACGCAGTATTTT
CASSYGRRRDTQYF
>few|NA|TRBJ1-5|TRBV5-1
TGCGCCAGCAGCTTGGTAGGGGACAGCAATCAGCCCCAGCATTTT
CASSLVGDSNQPQHF
>many|TRBD2|TRBJ2-2|TRBV28
TGTGCCAGCAGTTCACAACTAGCGGGCACCGGGGAGCTGTTTTTT
CASSSQLAGTGELFF
>NA|TRBD1|TRBJ1-1|TRBV9
TGTGCCAGCAGCGCCACAGGGGGAGGTGAAGCTTTCTTT
CASSATGGGEAFF
>NA|NA|TRBJ1-2|TRBV6-5
TGTGCCAGCAGTTATTACAGGGTTGCCTATGGCTACACCTTC
CASSYYRVAYGYTF